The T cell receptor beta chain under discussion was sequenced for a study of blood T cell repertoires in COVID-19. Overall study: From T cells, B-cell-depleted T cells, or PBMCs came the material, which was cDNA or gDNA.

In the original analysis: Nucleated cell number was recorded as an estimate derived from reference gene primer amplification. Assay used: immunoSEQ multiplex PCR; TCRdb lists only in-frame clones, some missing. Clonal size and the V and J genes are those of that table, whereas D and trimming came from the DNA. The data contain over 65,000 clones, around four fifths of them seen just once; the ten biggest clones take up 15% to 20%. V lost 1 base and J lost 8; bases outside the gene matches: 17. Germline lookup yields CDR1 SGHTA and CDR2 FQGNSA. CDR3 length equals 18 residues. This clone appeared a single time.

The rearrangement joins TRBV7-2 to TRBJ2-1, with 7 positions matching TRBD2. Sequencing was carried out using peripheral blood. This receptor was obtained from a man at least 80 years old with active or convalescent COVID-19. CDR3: CASSLGTERRGLFDEQFF. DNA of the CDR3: TGTGCCAGCAGCTTAGGAACAGAGCGGCGGGGGTTGTTCGATGAGCAGTTCTTC.